These T cell receptor beta chains were read from a single sample in a study of blood T cells in healthy people across ages. TCRdb used MiXCR to reprocess the 5' RACE reads, holding one entry per CDR3 protein. Of roughly 1 million distinct CDR3 sequences listed, 20% to 25% are singletons. The same data also contributed to another study, on T cells of mothers and their children.

What was sequenced was blood. Receptors were obtained from a girl between 2 and 10 years old in good health. Both conserved end residues are trimmed from each CDR3.

CDR3aa: ASSQDGLGNGYT
j_gene: TRBJ1-2
v_gene: TRBV4-2

CDR3aa: ASSPWYGETQY
j_gene: TRBJ2-5
v_gene: TRBV7-2

CDR3aa: SARIRRTNEKLF
j_gene: TRBJ1-4
v_gene: TRBV20-1

CDR3aa: SAGSGGTDTQY
j_gene: TRBJ2-3
v_gene: TRBV20-1

CDR3aa: ASSPRVTSGIYNEQF
j_gene: TRBJ2-1
v_gene: TRBV18

CDR3aa: SVGPHPNQY
j_gene: TRBJ2-5
v_gene: TRBV29-1

CDR3aa: ASSREATQGETQY
j_gene: TRBJ2-5
v_gene: TRBV3-1

CDR3aa: ASSLYYANEQF
j_gene: TRBJ2-1
v_gene: TRBV27

CDR3aa: ATSEDLTYEQY
j_gene: NA
v_gene: TRBV5-5

CDR3aa: ASRFLAGQAKNIQY
j_gene: TRBJ2-4
v_gene: TRBV28

CDR3aa: ASSLGLAAQETQY
j_gene: TRBJ2-5
v_gene: TRBV5-1

CDR3aa: SVEDIAAKRNEQF
j_gene: TRBJ2-1
v_gene: TRBV29-1

CDR3aa: SARAGAAGEKLF
j_gene: TRBJ1-4
v_gene: TRBV20-1

CDR3aa: ASSEHRGNQPQH
j_gene: TRBJ1-5
v_gene: TRBV12-3/TRBV12-4

CDR3aa: ASSYPDIYEQY
j_gene: TRBJ2-7
v_gene: TRBV28

CDR3aa: SVEPGLAGETQY
j_gene: TRBJ2-5
v_gene: TRBV29-1

CDR3aa: ATSRERGPNEKLF
j_gene: TRBJ1-4
v_gene: TRBV15

CDR3aa: SARAQSRDSHNEQF
j_gene: TRBJ2-1
v_gene: TRBV20-1

CDR3aa: ASRSIPPTHSTDTQY
j_gene: TRBJ2-3
v_gene: TRBV6-5

CDR3aa: ASSPAGARNSPLH
j_gene: TRBJ1-6
v_gene: TRBV12-3/TRBV12-4

CDR3aa: ATSSLWGSGANVLT
j_gene: TRBJ2-6
v_gene: TRBV15

CDR3aa: SASGGGNYEQY
j_gene: TRBJ2-7
v_gene: TRBV20-1

CDR3aa: SARDGADLKYEQY
j_gene: TRBJ2-7
v_gene: TRBV20-1

CDR3aa: ASSFRGQGAKNQPQH
j_gene: TRBJ1-5
v_gene: TRBV12-3/TRBV12-4

CDR3aa: AISSSELTEAF
j_gene: TRBJ1-1
v_gene: TRBV10-3

CDR3aa: ATRPGLAGVVETQY
j_gene: TRBJ2-5
v_gene: TRBV10-3

CDR3aa: ASSPLISLGNTIY
j_gene: TRBJ1-3
v_gene: TRBV5-1

CDR3aa: ASSLFFTYEQY
j_gene: TRBJ2-7
v_gene: TRBV7-2

CDR3aa: ASRHQRGGRTGELF
j_gene: TRBJ2-2
v_gene: TRBV5-1

CDR3aa: SARVQAKNIQY
j_gene: TRBJ2-4
v_gene: TRBV20-1

CDR3aa: AISDRLSYEQY
j_gene: TRBJ2-7
v_gene: TRBV10-3

CDR3aa: ASSHPGFNEQF
j_gene: TRBJ2-1
v_gene: TRBV14

CDR3aa: ASSFQLGQPYGYT
j_gene: TRBJ1-2
v_gene: TRBV27

CDR3aa: ASSDDVRDTGELF
j_gene: TRBJ2-2
v_gene: TRBV9

CDR3aa: ASSLVGGEKLF
j_gene: TRBJ1-4
v_gene: TRBV27

CDR3aa: SVMRGQNTGELF
j_gene: TRBJ2-2
v_gene: TRBV29-1

CDR3aa: ASSYRQGNNQPQH
j_gene: TRBJ1-5
v_gene: TRBV6-5

CDR3aa: SVEPRRGDTEAF
j_gene: TRBJ1-1
v_gene: TRBV29-1

CDR3aa: ASSLDQGTANEKLF
j_gene: TRBJ1-4
v_gene: TRBV11-2

CDR3aa: ASSNGSSSGRGNEQF
j_gene: TRBJ2-1
v_gene: TRBV21-1

CDR3aa: SVSPDPGTGELF
j_gene: TRBJ2-2
v_gene: TRBV29-1

CDR3aa: ASSLVPSGSPSTDTQY
j_gene: TRBJ2-3
v_gene: TRBV4-1

CDR3aa: ASSLSVTSGYT
j_gene: TRBJ1-2
v_gene: TRBV5-6

CDR3aa: ANSPSGETQY
j_gene: NA
v_gene: TRBV6-2/TRBV6-3